Below, 24 T cell receptor beta chains from the same sample are listed, as sequenced in a study of blood T cell repertoires in COVID-19. TCRdb keeps only in-frame clones here, not all; method: immunoSEQ multiplex PCR. The sample lists about 39,000 clones; roughly 85% were seen once. The sample taken for sequencing was peripheral blood. The origin of the receptors is a human donor in a cohort sampled during active COVID-19.

The V gene is TRBV3-1 (or the pseudogene TRBV3-2), the J gene TRBJ1-1; D is perhaps TRBD1 (5 bases). The germline gives CDR1 LGHDT, CDR2 YNNKEL (reference sequence). The length of the CDR3 is 14 residues. V was clipped by 4 bases and J by 13 bases, with 22 bases between them. CDR3 sequence reads: CASSPGGGPAGDFF. The CDR3 region has the DNA TGTGCCAGCAGCCCCGGCGGGGGTCCTGCGGGGGATTTCTTT.

The rearrangement joins TRBV11-2 to TRBJ2-1; D perhaps matches TRBD1 (6 bases). CDR1 and CDR2 from the germline V gene are SGHAT and FQNNGV. CDR3 size: 17 residues. Trimming took 3 bases from V and 0 from J, leaving 15 bases between them. The CDR3 spells CASSFRGRVGSYNEQFF. In DNA, the CDR3 is TGTGCCAGCAGCTTCAGGGGTCGGGTAGGCTCCTACAATGAGCAGTTCTTC. The full variable domain, in which reference TRBV11-2 and TRBJ2-1 provide the parts outside the CDR3, is EAGVAQSPRYKIIEKRQSVAFWCNPISGHATLYWYQQILGQGPKLLIQFQNNGVVDDSQLPKDRFSAERLKGVDSTLKIQPAKLEDSAVYLCASSFRGRVGSYNEQFFGPGTRLTVL.

This clone was detected once. This chain joins TRBV6-5 and TRBJ1-6; 7 positions match TRBD1. The V gene's germline CDR1 is MNHEY and CDR2 SVGAGI. V lost 4 bases to trimming and J lost 4 bases; unmatched junction nucleotides: 7. The CDR3 spans 16 residues. The DNA for the CDR3 is TGTGCCAGCAGTTCCACGACAGGGCGGTATAATTCACCCCTCCACTTT. It yields the protein CASSSTTGRYNSPLHF.

V gene TRBV7-2 combines with J gene TRBJ2-1; unclear D gene. The CDR3 consists of 14 residues. Trimming left V 0 bases short and J 5 bases short, with 8 bases between. Germline CDR1 and CDR2: SGHTA and FQGNSA. CDR3 nucleotides: TGTGCCAGCAGCTTAGCTTGGCTGAACAATGAGCAGTTCTTC. The encoded protein is CASSLAWLNNEQFF.

A few counts support this clone. DNA of the CDR3: TGTGCTAGTGGTCCCCCCCACCCCGCGGCTAACTATGGCTACACCTTC. Amino acids: CASGPPHPAANYGYTF. The V call is TRBV12-5, the J call TRBJ1-2; D ambiguous. The CDR3 has 16 residues. In germline, CDR1 is LGHNT, CDR2 FRNRAP. Trimming stripped 5 bases from V and 0 bases from J, with 16 bases between.

This chain links TRBV3-1 (or the pseudogene TRBV3-2) with TRBJ2-7; a weak D match, TRBD2 (6 bases). Germline assignment: CDR1 LGHDT and CDR2 YNNKEL (reference sequence). CDR3 size: 14 residues. Trimming took 0 bases from V and 4 from J, leaving 10 bases between them. The CDR3 nucleotides are TGTGCCAGCAGCCAAGATCTGGGGACTTACGAGCAGTACTTC. Translated: CASSQDLGTYEQYF.

The chain links TRBV5-1 to TRBJ1-2, with D unresolved. V was pared by 0 bases and J by 5 bases, with 8 bases between. The germline V gene encodes CDR1 SGHRS and CDR2 YFSETQ. The CDR3 extends over 13 amino acids. The CDR3 sequence: CASSLDPEYGYTF. As DNA, the CDR3 is TGCGCCAGCAGCTTGGACCCTGAGTATGGCTACACCTTC.

V and J are TRBV12-3 or TRBV12-4 and TRBJ2-5; D possibly corresponds to TRBD2 (5 bases). The length of the CDR3 is 11 residues. V dropped 7 bases and J dropped 7 bases, with 10 bases sitting between them. The DNA of the CDR3 is TGTGCCAGCACCACCGAGGGGACCCAGTACTTC. Translation gives CASTTEGTQYF.

This clone was observed a single time. The V call is TRBV28, the J call TRBJ1-1; 8 nucleotides agree with TRBD1. CDR1 is MDHEN and CDR2 is SYDVKM in the germline V gene. J was trimmed by 3 bases and V by 5 bases; bases with no gene match: 2. CDR3 length: 13 residues. CDR3 nucleotides: TGTGCCAGCAGTCCGGACAGGGACACTGAAGCTTTCTTT. It specifies CASSPDRDTEAFF.

The rearrangement uses TRBV5-5 and TRBJ1-1; perhaps TRBD1 as D (6 bases). The CDR3 sequence is 16 residues long. From germline, CDR1 is SGHKS and CDR2 YYEKEE (reference sequence). V was shortened by 0 bases and J by 1 base, with 13 bases between the two germline ends. The DNA of the CDR3 is TGTGCCAGCAGCTTGGCGGTTGCAGGGGCGAACACTGAAGCTTTCTTT. The encoded protein is CASSLAVAGANTEAFF.

The chain employs TRBV3-1 (or the pseudogene TRBV3-2) and TRBJ2-1; 7 bases are shared with TRBD2. This CDR3 spans 16 amino acids. J was trimmed by 2 bases and V by 5 bases; bases with no gene match: 9. From germline, CDR1 is LGHDT and CDR2 YNNKEL (reference sequence). The CDR3 is CASSDIPSGPYNEQFF. In DNA form, the CDR3 reads TGTGCCAGCAGCGATATCCCTAGCGGACCCTACAATGAGCAGTTCTTC.

The V gene is TRBV7-9, the J gene TRBJ2-7; possibly TRBD2 for D (5 bases). CDR1 SEHNR and CDR2 FQNEAQ come from the germline V gene (reference sequence). Between the trimmed V and J ends, which lost 1 base and 3 bases, there was a span of 13 bases. The CDR3 sequence is 15 residues long. The CDR3 loop reads CASSLGHSGYYEQYF. CDR3 coding DNA: TGTGCCAGCAGCTTAGGACACAGCGGATACTACGAGCAGTACTTC. Full variable domain (missing parts from reference TRBV7-9 and TRBJ2-7): DTGVSQNPRHKITKRGQNVTFRCDPISEHNRLYWYRQTLGQGPEFLTYFQNEAQLEKSRLLSDRFSAERPKGSFSTLEIQRTEQGDSAMYLCASSLGHSGYYEQYFGPGTRLTVT.

The chain couples TRBV6-6 to TRBJ1-1; tentative D call: TRBD1 (6 bases). This CDR3 comprises 14 residues. Germline V gene sequence: CDR1 MNHNY, CDR2 SVGAGI (reference sequence). Between the trimmed V and J ends, which lost 8 bases and 2 bases, there was a span of 15 bases. CDR3 protein: CASRKQGLNTEAFF. The CDR3 DNA reads TGTGCCAGCCGTAAACAGGGTTTAAACACTGAAGCTTTCTTT.

The chain recombines TRBV29-1 with TRBJ2-7; D possibly corresponds to TRBD2 (6 bases). The V gene's germline CDR1 is SQVTM and CDR2 ANQGSEA. The CDR3 totals 13 residues. Between the trimmed V and J ends, which lost 7 bases and 4 bases, there was a span of 17 bases. CDR3 in amino acids: CSGTPGGGYEQYF. CDR3 DNA: TGCAGCGGGACGCCCGGGGGTGGATACGAGCAGTACTTC.

Only a few counts were recorded for this clone. J is TRBJ2-7 and V is TRBV6-5, with 10 bases lining up with TRBD2. This CDR3 is built from 15 residues. Per germline, CDR1 MNHEY and CDR2 SVGAGI. The trim removed 0 bases at V and 3 bases at J, leaving 2 bases unmatched. This CDR3 is CASSYSPSGSYEQYF. CDR3 nucleotide sequence: TGTGCCAGCAGTTACTCGCCTAGCGGGAGCTACGAGCAGTACTTC.

V is TRBV7-6 and J is TRBJ2-5; 13 bases are a match to TRBD2. V was pared by 3 bases and J by 4 bases, with 8 bases of the junction left unmatched. This CDR3 spans 17 amino acids. Germline V gives CDR1 SGHVS, CDR2 FNYEAQ. The CDR3: CASSLGGTSGVGETQYF. CDR3 nucleotide sequence: TGTGCCAGCAGCTTGGGGGGGACTAGCGGGGTCGGAGAGACCCAGTACTTC.

The chain couples TRBV4-3 to TRBJ1-1; 7 bases are a match to TRBD1. V lost 3 bases and J lost 9; bases outside the gene matches: 22. The CDR3 contains 18 residues. Germline CDR1 is LGHNA and CDR2 is YSLEER. CDR3 nucleotides: TGCGCCAGCAGCCAGGGCCCCTTGTCGGGACAGAGGAACAGGAAAGCTTTCTTT. Translation: CASSQGPLSGQRNRKAFF.

This sequence joins TRBV6-5 and TRBJ1-6; weak D call: TRBD1 (5 bases). CDR1 and CDR2 from the germline V gene are MNHEY and SVGAGI. The V gene lost 7 bases and the J gene lost 12 bases, with 16 bases spanning the gap. This CDR3 has 13 residues. The CDR3 DNA is TGTGCCAGCACTCCCGTCGGGAGGGGACCCCTCCACTTT. This codes for CASTPVGRGPLHF.

A remark on this clone: Sequence at one end of the junction differs from germline and may be a read error. This sequence joins TRBV7-7 and TRBJ2-1, with D possibly matching TRBD2 (7 bases). The germline V gene encodes CDR1 SSHAT and CDR2 FNYEAQ (reference sequence). The length of the CDR3 is 16 residues. CDR3 sequence: CASSRGGLAPGVEQFF. CDR3 bases: TGTGCTAGCAGCCGGGGAGGGTTGGCCCCAGGGGTTGAGCAGTTCTTC.

The V call is TRBV6-1, the J call TRBJ1-5; D is uncertain. Germline V CDR1 and CDR2: MNHNS, SASEGT. The CDR3 has 14 residues. Trimming pared 2 bases from V and 6 bases from J, leaving 11 bases between. This CDR3 is CASSESGPAQPQHF. The DNA for the CDR3 is TGTGCCAGCAGTGAATCAGGTCCTGCTCAGCCCCAGCATTTT.

The chain is built from TRBV4-1 and TRBJ2-7; D is possibly TRBD2 (6 bases). V was cut by 6 bases and J by 4 bases, with 13 bases left in between. The CDR3 runs to 13 residues. The germline V gene has CDR1 MGHRA and CDR2 YSYEKL. The CDR3 here is CASSRDLGYEQYF. CDR3 DNA sequence: TGCGCCAGCAGTAGGGACTTGGGATACGAGCAGTACTTC.

The V and J genes are TRBV4-1 and TRBJ2-1, with 12 nucleotides matching TRBD2. The V and J ends lost 5 bases and 5 bases, in that order; junction bases with no gene match: 4. The CDR3 extends over 15 amino acids. Germline-derived CDR1 and CDR2 are MGHRA and YSYEKL. DNA of the CDR3: TGCGCCAGCAGCTACGGACTAGCGGGACACAATGAGCAGTTCTTC. Amino acids: CASSYGLAGHNEQFF.

The CDR3 DNA reads TGTGCCTGGAGGAAGACCGGGACAGGGGTCGAAAAACTGTTTTTT. Translating gives CAWRKTGTGVEKLFF. The V call is TRBV30, the J call TRBJ1-4, with 10 bases lining up with TRBD1. The J segment lost 8 bases and the V segment lost 3 bases, leaving 9 bases of the junction unmatched. The CDR3 sequence is 15 residues long. The germline gives CDR1 GTSNPN, CDR2 SVGIG (reference sequence).

The chain carries TRBV5-4 and TRBJ1-5, with 7 positions matching TRBD1. The V gene's germline CDR1 is SGHNT and CDR2 YYREEE (reference sequence). The CDR3 has 14 amino acids. J was trimmed by 1 base and V by 4 bases; bases with no gene match: 2. CDR3 nucleotides: TGTGCCAGCAGCCCGGGACAGAGCAATCAGCCCCAGCATTTT. Its protein is CASSPGQSNQPQHF. The variable domain in full, completed from reference TRBV5-4 and TRBJ1-5, reads ETGVTQSPTHLIKTRGQQVTLRCSSQSGHNTVSWYQQALGQGPQFIFQYYREEENGRGNFPPRFSGLQFPNYSSELNVNALELDDSALYLCASSPGQSNQPQHFGDGTRLSIL.